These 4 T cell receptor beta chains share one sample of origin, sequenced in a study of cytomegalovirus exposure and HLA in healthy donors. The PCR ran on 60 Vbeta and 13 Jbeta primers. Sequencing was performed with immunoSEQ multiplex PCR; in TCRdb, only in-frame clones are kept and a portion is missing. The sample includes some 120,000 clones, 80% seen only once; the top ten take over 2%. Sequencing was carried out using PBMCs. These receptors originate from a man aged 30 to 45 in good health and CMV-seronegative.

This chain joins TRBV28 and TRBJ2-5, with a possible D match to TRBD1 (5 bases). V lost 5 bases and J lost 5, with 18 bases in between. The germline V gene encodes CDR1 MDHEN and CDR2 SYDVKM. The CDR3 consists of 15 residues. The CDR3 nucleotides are TGTGCCAGCAGTCTTCGGGCAGGGCTTCACGAGACCCAGTACTTC. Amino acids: CASSLRAGLHETQYF.

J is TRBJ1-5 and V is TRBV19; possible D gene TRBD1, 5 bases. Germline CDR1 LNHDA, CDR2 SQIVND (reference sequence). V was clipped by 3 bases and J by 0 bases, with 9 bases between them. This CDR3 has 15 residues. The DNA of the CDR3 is TGTGCCAGTAGTATTTCAGGGAATAGCAATCAGCCCCAGCATTTT. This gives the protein CASSISGNSNQPQHF.

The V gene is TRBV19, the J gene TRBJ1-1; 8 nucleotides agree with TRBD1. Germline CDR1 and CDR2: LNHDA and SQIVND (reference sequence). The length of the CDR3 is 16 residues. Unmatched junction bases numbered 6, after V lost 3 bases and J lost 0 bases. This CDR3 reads CASSIVSGGLNTEAFF. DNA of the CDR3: TGTGCCAGTAGTATTGTGTCAGGGGGCTTGAACACTGAAGCTTTCTTT.

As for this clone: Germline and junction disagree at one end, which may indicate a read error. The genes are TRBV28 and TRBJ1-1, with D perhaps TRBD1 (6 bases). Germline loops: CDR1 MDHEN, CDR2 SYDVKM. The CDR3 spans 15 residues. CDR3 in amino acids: CASRYPGQGFTEALF. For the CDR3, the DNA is TGTGCCAGCAGATATCCGGGTCAGGGGTTCACTGAAGCTCTCTTT.